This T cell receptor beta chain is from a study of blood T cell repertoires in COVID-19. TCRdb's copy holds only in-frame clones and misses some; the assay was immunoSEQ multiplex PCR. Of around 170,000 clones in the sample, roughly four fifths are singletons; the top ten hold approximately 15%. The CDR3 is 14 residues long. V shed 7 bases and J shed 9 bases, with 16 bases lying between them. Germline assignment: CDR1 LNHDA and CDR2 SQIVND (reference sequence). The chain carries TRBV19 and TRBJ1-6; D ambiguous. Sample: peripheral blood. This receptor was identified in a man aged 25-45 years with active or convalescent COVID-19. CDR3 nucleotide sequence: TGTGCCAGTAATCGACCAACGGGAGTTTCACCCCTCCACTTT. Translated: CASNRPTGVSPLHF.